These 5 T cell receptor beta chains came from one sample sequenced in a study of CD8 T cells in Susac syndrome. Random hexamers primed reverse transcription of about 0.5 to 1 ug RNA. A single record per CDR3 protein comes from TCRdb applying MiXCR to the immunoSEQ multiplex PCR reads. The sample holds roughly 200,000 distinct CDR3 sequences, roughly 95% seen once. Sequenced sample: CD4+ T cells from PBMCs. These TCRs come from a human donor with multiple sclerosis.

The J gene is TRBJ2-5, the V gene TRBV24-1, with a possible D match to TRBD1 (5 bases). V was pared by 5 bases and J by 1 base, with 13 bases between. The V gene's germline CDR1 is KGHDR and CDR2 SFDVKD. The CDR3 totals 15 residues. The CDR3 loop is CATSALGHVQETQYF. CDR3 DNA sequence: TGTGCCACCAGTGCCCTTGGACACGTCCAAGAGACCCAGTACTTC.

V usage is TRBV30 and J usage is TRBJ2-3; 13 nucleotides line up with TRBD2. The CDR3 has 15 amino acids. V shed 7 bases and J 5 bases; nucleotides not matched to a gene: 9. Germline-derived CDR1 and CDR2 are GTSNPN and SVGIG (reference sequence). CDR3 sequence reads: CASGTSGALRDTQYF. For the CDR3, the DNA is TGTGCCTCCGGGACTAGCGGGGCCCTAAGAGATACGCAGTATTTT.

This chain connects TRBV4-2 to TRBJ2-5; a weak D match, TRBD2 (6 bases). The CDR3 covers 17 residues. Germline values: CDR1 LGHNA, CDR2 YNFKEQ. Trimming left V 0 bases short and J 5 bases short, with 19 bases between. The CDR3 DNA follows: TGTGCCAGCAGCCAAGAGAGGCCCAGCGGGTCTTTTGAGACCCAGTACTTC. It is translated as CASSQERPSGSFETQYF.

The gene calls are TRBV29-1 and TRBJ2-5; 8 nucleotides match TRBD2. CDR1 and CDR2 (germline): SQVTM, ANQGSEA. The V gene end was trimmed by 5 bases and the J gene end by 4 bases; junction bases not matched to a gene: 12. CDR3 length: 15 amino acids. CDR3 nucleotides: TGCAGCGTTTGTACTAGCCGGGGGGGTGGAGAGACCCAGTACTTC. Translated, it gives CSVCTSRGGGETQYF.

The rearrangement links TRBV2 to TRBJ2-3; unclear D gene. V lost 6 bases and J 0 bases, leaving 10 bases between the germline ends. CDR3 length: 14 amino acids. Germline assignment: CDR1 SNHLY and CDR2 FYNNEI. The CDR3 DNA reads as TGTGCCAGCAGCTACGCCTCTAGCACAGATACGCAGTATTTT. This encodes CASSYASSTDTQYF.